The 8 T cell receptor beta chains below all came from one sample that was sequenced in a study of T-cell reconstitution after alpha-beta-depleted transplantation in children. For TCRbeta, the library was prepared with unique molecular identifiers. TCRdb itself ran the PCR reads through MiXCR, one entry per CDR3 protein. The sample contains nearly 350,000 distinct CDR3 sequences, 15% to 20% of which appear only once. The specimen comprised PBMCs, mostly from graft donor cells, sampled 360 days after TCRalphabeta/CD19-depleted stem cell transplant. The source of these receptors is a male patient aged 2 to 9 who had a stem cell transplant for acute lymphoblastic leukemia, so the T cells may come from the graft donor.

The V call is TRBV5-1, the J call TRBJ2-7; perhaps TRBD1 as D (6 bases). The CDR3 is 16 amino acids. Germline loops: CDR1 SGHRS, CDR2 YFSETQ. V was clipped by 0 bases and J by 4 bases, with 17 bases between them. CDR3 loop: CASSLVFVGRGYEQYF. The CDR3 DNA sequence: TGCGCCAGCAGCTTGGTTTTCGTCGGCAGGGGTTACGAGCAGTACTTC.

This chain joins TRBV3-1 and TRBJ2-7; weak D call: TRBD2 (5 bases). The V gene lost 3 bases and the J gene lost 4 bases, with 16 bases spanning the gap. The CDR3 extends over 15 amino acids. Germline CDR1 is LGHDT and CDR2 is YNNKEL (reference sequence). The CDR3 region is CASSQTTSGGYEQYF. As DNA, the CDR3 is TGTGCCAGCAGCCAGACCACTAGTGGCGGATACGAGCAGTACTTC.

This sequence joins TRBV7-8 and TRBJ2-7; D not resolved. The CDR3 covers 14 residues. V was cut by 1 base and J by 0 bases, with 7 bases left in between. CDR1 and CDR2 (germline): SGHVS, FQNEAQ. This CDR3 reads CASSLVAASYEQYF. Here the CDR3 DNA reads TGTGCCAGCAGCTTAGTGGCCGCCTCCTACGAGCAGTACTTC.

On this clonotype: This clone may be a read error of a much larger clone one base away. This chain joins TRBV4-3 and TRBJ2-7; D call uncertain. This CDR3 region has 12 residues. Germline CDR1 LGHNA, CDR2 YSLEER. CDR3 amino acids: CASGQDGSVRYF. The CDR3, as DNA: TGCGCCAGCGGCCAAGACGGAAGTGTTCGATACTTC.

The chain carries TRBV7-9 and TRBJ1-2; TRBD1 might be the D (5 bases). Germline-derived CDR1 and CDR2 are SEHNR and FQNEAQ (reference sequence). This CDR3 contains 14 residues. Trimming left V 5 bases short and J 3 bases short, with 13 bases between. CDR3 nucleotide sequence: TGTGCCAGCAGCCCCAGAGGCAGGGACTATGGCTACACCTTC. Amino acids: CASSPRGRDYGYTF. Complete variable domain (other parts from reference TRBV7-9 and TRBJ1-2): DTGVSQNPRHKITKRGQNVTFRCDPISEHNRLYWYRQTLGQGPEFLTYFQNEAQLEKSRLLSDRFSAERPKGSFSTLEIQRTEQGDSAMYLCASSPRGRDYGYTFGSGTRLTVV.

The chain has TRBV5-1 and TRBJ1-1, with 9 bases aligning to TRBD1. The CDR3 runs 13 residues. Germline assignment: CDR1 SGHRS and CDR2 YFSETQ. V gave up 4 bases and J gave up 9 bases; unmatched junction bases: 7. In nucleotides, the CDR3 is TGCGCCAGCAGCGGGACAGGGCCAACCCAAGCTTTCTTT. Protein sequence: CASSGTGPTQAFF.

Ten or more counts support this clonotype. V gene TRBV6-4 combines with J gene TRBJ2-1; 13 nucleotides line up with TRBD2. The CDR3 has 14 amino acids. Germline assignment: CDR1 MRHNA and CDR2 SNTAGT. V lost 6 bases to trimming and J lost 6 bases; unmatched junction nucleotides: 2. CDR3 amino acids: CASRRTSGSNEQFF. The CDR3 coding sequence is TGTGCCAGCAGAAGGACTAGCGGGAGCAATGAGCAGTTCTTC.

This clonotype appeared many times. V and J are TRBV29-1 and TRBJ2-3, with TRBD2 identical over 7 bases. This CDR3 contains 14 residues. CDR1 and CDR2 (germline): SQVTM, ANQGSEA. Trimming removed 6 bases from V and 5 bases from J; junction bases left unmatched: 11. CDR3 region: CSVRLAFQGDTQYF. For the CDR3, the DNA is TGCAGCGTCCGACTAGCCTTTCAGGGAGATACGCAGTATTTT.